These 24 T cell receptor beta chains share one sample of origin, sequenced in a study of shared clonotypes between healthy human individuals (dated by TCRdb to the early 2020s). Libraries were constructed by the immunoSEQ multiplex PCR assay. This immuneACCESS table, as held by TCRdb, lists in-frame sequences with V and J called but not all clones. Of the missing ones, under half trace to an unresolved V gene in checked studies; the others have no known cause. Present in this sample are millions of clones, more than 90% of which were seen just once. The leading ten clones occupy roughly 0.13% of the sample. Sequenced material: naive CD4+ T cells sorted from blood. Interpreted using the paper, the cell subset or site label stands for: CD45RA+ positively selected. Every receptor here comes from a man aged 18 to 29 in good health.

J is TRBJ2-5 and V is TRBV7-2; 10 nucleotides agree with TRBD1. The J segment lost 1 base and the V segment lost 5 bases, leaving 4 bases of the junction unmatched. CDR3 length: 15 amino acids. Germline V CDR1 and CDR2: SGHTA, FQGNSA. CDR3 in DNA: TGTGCCAGCAGCCGAAGGACAGGGGGCCAAGAGACCCAGTACTTC. It is translated as CASSRRTGGQETQYF. Combining the CDR3 with reference TRBV7-2 and TRBJ2-5 gives the whole variable domain GAGVSQSPSNKVTEKGKDVELRCDPISGHTALYWYRQSLGQGLEFLIYFQGNSAPDKSGLPSDRFSAERTGGSVSTLTIQRTQQEDSAVYLCASSRRTGGQETQYFGPGTRLLVL.

The chain recombines TRBV6-5 with TRBJ2-7; D perhaps matches TRBD2 (6 bases). V was pared by 2 bases and J by 7 bases, with 15 bases between. CDR3 length: 14 residues. The V gene's germline CDR1 is MNHEY and CDR2 SVGAGI. CDR3 residues: CASSYMGGGREQYF. In DNA form, the CDR3 reads TGTGCCAGCAGTTACATGGGAGGAGGGAGGGAGCAGTACTTC.

The chain carries TRBV10-3 and TRBJ2-1, with D perhaps matching TRBD1 or TRBD2 (5 bases each). CDR1 and CDR2 (germline): ENHRY, SYGVKD. This CDR3 is 14 amino acids long. With 10 bases removed from V and 1 base from J, the gap between germline ends came to 14 bases. This CDR3 reads CASVRDRSYNEQFF. CDR3 DNA: TGTGCCAGCGTCCGGGACCGATCCTACAATGAGCAGTTCTTC.

The chain couples TRBV5-1 to TRBJ1-2, with 8 bases aligning to TRBD1. The CDR3 totals 15 residues. Trimming cost V 3 bases and J 0 bases; bases outside gene matches: 4. CDR1 and CDR2 from the germline V gene are SGHRS and YFSETQ. CDR3: CASSWSGGPNYGYTF. Written as DNA, the CDR3 is TGCGCCAGCAGCTGGTCAGGGGGCCCTAACTATGGCTACACCTTC.

The chain couples TRBV11-2 to TRBJ2-6; perhaps TRBD1 as D (6 bases). Looked up from germline, CDR1 is SGHAT and CDR2 is FQNNGV. Trimming removed 2 bases from V and 2 bases from J, with 13 bases in between. The length of the CDR3 is 17 residues. This CDR3 reads CASSLPTGTPGANVLTF. CDR3 coding DNA: TGTGCCAGCAGCTTACCGACAGGCACCCCTGGGGCCAACGTCCTGACTTTC. The whole variable domain, remainder taken from reference TRBV11-2 and TRBJ2-6, is EAGVAQSPRYKIIEKRQSVAFWCNPISGHATLYWYQQILGQGPKLLIQFQNNGVVDDSQLPKDRFSAERLKGVDSTLKIQPAKLEDSAVYLCASSLPTGTPGANVLTFGAGSRLTVL.

The chain uses TRBV6-1 and TRBJ2-3; the match to TRBD2 covers 12 bases. The germline CDR1 and CDR2 sequences are MNHNS and SASEGT. V shed 11 bases and J 0 bases; nucleotides not matched to a gene: 3. The CDR3 contains 14 residues. CDR3 sequence reads: CAGTSGSSTDTQYF. For the CDR3, the DNA is TGTGCCGGGACTAGCGGGTCTAGCACAGATACGCAGTATTTT.

Note on this clone: Other DNA sequences in the sample encode the same CDR3. The chain links TRBV6-1 to TRBJ2-7; 10 nucleotides match TRBD1. This CDR3 comprises 14 residues. The V segment lost 4 bases and the J segment 2 bases; nucleotides outside the gene matches: 2. Germline CDR1 reads MNHNS; CDR2 reads SASEGT. This chain's CDR3 is CASSVDRGPYEQYF. CDR3 nucleotide sequence: TGTGCCAGCAGTGTAGACAGGGGGCCCTACGAGCAGTACTTC.

The chain recombines TRBV18 with TRBJ2-3, with 7 bases matching TRBD1. The CDR3 sequence is 14 residues long. The germline V gene has CDR1 KGHSH and CDR2 LQKENI. J gave up 1 base and V 5 bases, and 3 bases lay outside the gene matches. The CDR3 coding sequence is TGTGCCAGCTCATCTGGACAGGGCACAGATACGCAGTATTTT. Its protein product is CASSSGQGTDTQYF. Supplemented by reference TRBV18 and TRBJ2-3, the full variable domain reads NAGVMQNPRHLVRRRGQEARLRCSPMKGHSHVYWYRQLPEEGLKFMVYLQKENIIDESGMPKERFSAEFPKEGPSILRIQQVVRGDSAAYFCASSSGQGTDTQYFGPGTRLTVL.

J is TRBJ2-7 and V is TRBV10-1; D remains ambiguous. The CDR3 consists of 15 residues. V was pared by 0 bases and J by 0 bases, with 9 bases between. CDR1 and CDR2 (germline): WNHNN, SYGVQD (reference sequence). CDR3 sequence (DNA): TGCGCCAGCAGTGAGTCCGGATCCAGCTCCTACGAGCAGTACTTC. This sequence encodes CASSESGSSSYEQYF.

This rearrangement joins TRBV5-4 to TRBJ2-2; no firm D call. CDR1 is SGHNT, CDR2 YYREEE, per germline (reference sequence). Between the trimmed V and J ends, which lost 1 base and 5 bases, there was a span of 9 bases. The CDR3 is 14 amino acids. CDR3 DNA: TGTGCCAGCAGCTTGACGATGGCGACCGGGGAGCTGTTTTTT. This gives the protein CASSLTMATGELFF.

V and J are TRBV18 and TRBJ1-5; no clear D. Trimming stripped 3 bases from V and 6 bases from J, with 15 bases between. The length of the CDR3 is 15 residues. The germline gives CDR1 KGHSH, CDR2 LQKENI. The CDR3 protein is CASSPQQSKVQPQHF. CDR3 DNA sequence: TGTGCCAGCTCACCGCAGCAAAGTAAGGTTCAGCCCCAGCATTTT.

This chain links TRBV28 with TRBJ2-4, with D unclear. CDR1 and CDR2 (germline): MDHEN, SYDVKM. The CDR3 length is 14 residues. Between the trimmed V and J ends, which lost 3 bases and 4 bases, there was a span of 10 bases. CDR3 bases: TGTGCCAGCAGTTTGGGCGGAGAGAAAAACATTCAGTACTTC. Residues: CASSLGGEKNIQYF.

The chain recombines TRBV18 with TRBJ2-5; 7 bases line up with TRBD2. The CDR3 covers 15 residues. The V gene's germline CDR1 is KGHSH and CDR2 LQKENI. The junction had 3 bases not matched to a gene; V was cut back by 0 bases and J by 2 bases. CDR3 nucleotide sequence: TGTGCCAGCTCACCACCCGCGGGGGTACAAGAGACCCAGTACTTC. Translation gives CASSPPAGVQETQYF. The full variable domain, with the rest looked up from reference TRBV18 and TRBJ2-5, is NAGVMQNPRHLVRRRGQEARLRCSPMKGHSHVYWYRQLPEEGLKFMVYLQKENIIDESGMPKERFSAEFPKEGPSILRIQQVVRGDSAAYFCASSPPAGVQETQYFGPGTRLLVL.

The rearrangement links TRBV7-6 to TRBJ2-3, with TRBD1 as a possible D gene (5 bases). The CDR3 consists of 16 residues. Germline-derived CDR1 and CDR2 are SGHVS and FNYEAQ. Trimming removed 0 bases at V and 4 bases at J, with 14 bases between. As DNA, the CDR3 is TGTGCCAGCAGCTTAGCGCAGGCAGGGATAGCAGATACGCAGTATTTT. Translating it yields CASSLAQAGIADTQYF.

With regard to this clone: In the same sample, other DNA sequences code for this CDR3. The gene calls are TRBV7-2 and TRBJ2-7; D is uncertain. Germline V CDR1 and CDR2: SGHTA, FQGNSA. V was shortened by 3 bases and J by 0 bases, with 6 bases between the two germline ends. The CDR3 spans 13 residues. The CDR3 region has the DNA TGTGCCAGCAGCTTCCGAAGCTCCTACGAGCAGTACTTC. This translates into CASSFRSSYEQYF.

About this clone: This sample includes further DNA sequences coding for the same CDR3. V and J are TRBV5-4 and TRBJ2-1, with 8 bases fitting TRBD1. Germline CDR1 is SGHNT and CDR2 is YYREEE (reference sequence). This CDR3 spans 15 amino acids. Trimming cost V 0 bases and J 1 base; bases outside gene matches: 0. CDR3 nucleotide sequence: TGTGCCAGCAGCTTGGACAGGGGGTCCTACAATGAGCAGTTCTTC. Amino acid sequence: CASSLDRGSYNEQFF.

The chain recombines TRBV2 with TRBJ1-1, with a weak D call TRBD1 (5 bases). CDR1 is SNHLY, CDR2 FYNNEI, per germline. The length of the CDR3 is 11 residues. Between the trimmed V and J ends, which lost 10 bases and 1 base, there was a span of 7 bases. CDR3 protein: CATGQNTEAFF. In nucleotides, the CDR3 is TGTGCCACCGGACAGAACACTGAAGCTTTCTTT.

CDR3 in amino acids: CASSGYGRGGYNEQFF. In nucleotides, the CDR3 is TGTGCCAGCAGTGGATACGGGCGGGGGGGCTACAATGAGCAGTTCTTC. J is TRBJ2-1 and V is TRBV2, with 9 positions matching TRBD2. This CDR3 contains 16 residues. CDR1 and CDR2 from the germline V gene are SNHLY and FYNNEI. J lost 3 bases, V lost 4 bases, and 7 bases had no gene match.

The chain combines TRBV5-4 with TRBJ1-4; D possibly corresponds to TRBD1 (6 bases). Looked up from germline, CDR1 is SGHNT and CDR2 is YYREEE (reference sequence). The CDR3 has 14 amino acids. V was cut by 2 bases and J by 7 bases, with 12 bases left in between. The chain's CDR3 is CASSFTGPGEKLFF. The DNA of the CDR3 is TGTGCCAGCAGCTTTACAGGGCCGGGTGAAAAACTGTTTTTT.

V is TRBV5-1 and J is TRBJ2-7; 7 positions agree with TRBD2. V dropped 4 bases and J dropped 3; count of bases not matched to a gene: 7. The germline CDR1 and CDR2 sequences are SGHRS and YFSETQ. The CDR3 runs to 14 residues. The CDR3 DNA reads as TGCGCCAGCAGCCCCAGCGGGATGTACTACGAGCAGTACTTC. Its protein is CASSPSGMYYEQYF.

As concerns this clone: Other nucleotide sequences from this sample produce the same CDR3. This rearrangement joins TRBV27 to TRBJ1-4; 7 positions agree with TRBD1. V lost 5 bases to trimming and J lost 1 base; unmatched junction nucleotides: 1. This CDR3 contains 14 residues. Germline CDR1 is MNHEY and CDR2 is SMNVEV (reference sequence). Written as DNA, the CDR3 is TGTGCCAGCAGTCGACAGGGAACTAATGAAAAACTGTTTTTT. This gives the protein CASSRQGTNEKLFF.

Concerning this clone: Within the sample, other DNA sequences also encode this same CDR3. The chain uses TRBV5-4 and TRBJ2-3; 11 bases map to TRBD2. The CDR3 is 15 residues long. After removal of 6 bases from V and 3 bases from J, the junction contained 6 bases not matched to a gene. The germline CDR1 and CDR2 sequences are SGHNT and YYREEE (reference sequence). CDR3 in DNA: TGTGCCAGCACTATTTTAGCGGGGGGGACAGATACGCAGTATTTT. This gives the protein CASTILAGGTDTQYF.

V is TRBV4-1 and J is TRBJ1-2; D not certain. Trimming removed 1 base from V and 4 bases from J, with 13 bases in between. Germline V CDR1 and CDR2: MGHRA, YSYEKL. The CDR3 has 15 residues. Here the CDR3 DNA reads TGCGCCAGCAGCCAAGTAACACCCTTCGGCTATGGCTACACCTTC. Its translation is CASSQVTPFGYGYTF.

A single count supports this clone. V usage is TRBV10-1 and J usage is TRBJ1-5, with 9 positions matching TRBD1. The CDR3 is 14 residues long. Germline assignment: CDR1 WNHNN and CDR2 SYGVQD (reference sequence). J was trimmed by 4 bases and V by 4 bases; bases with no gene match: 2. CDR3 amino acids: CASSGDRENQPQHF. As DNA, the CDR3 is TGCGCCAGCAGTGGGGACAGGGAAAATCAGCCCCAGCATTTT.